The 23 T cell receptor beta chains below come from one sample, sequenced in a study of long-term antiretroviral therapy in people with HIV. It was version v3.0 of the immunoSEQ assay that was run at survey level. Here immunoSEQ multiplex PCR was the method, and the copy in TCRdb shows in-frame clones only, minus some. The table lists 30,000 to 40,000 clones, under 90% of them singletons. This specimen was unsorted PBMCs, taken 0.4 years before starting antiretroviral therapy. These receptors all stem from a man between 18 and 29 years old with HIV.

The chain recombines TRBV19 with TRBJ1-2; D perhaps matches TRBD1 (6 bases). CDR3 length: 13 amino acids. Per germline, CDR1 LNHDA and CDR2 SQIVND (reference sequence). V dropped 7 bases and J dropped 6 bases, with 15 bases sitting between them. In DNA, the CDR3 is TGTGCCAGTACCGACTACAAGGGGGATGGCTACACCTTC. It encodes CASTDYKGDGYTF.

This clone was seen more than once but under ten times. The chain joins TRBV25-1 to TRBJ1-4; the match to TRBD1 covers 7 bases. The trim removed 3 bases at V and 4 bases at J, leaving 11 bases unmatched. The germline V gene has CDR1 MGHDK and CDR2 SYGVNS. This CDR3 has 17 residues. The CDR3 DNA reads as TGTGCCAGCAGTGACATGGTAGGGGGCAGTATTAATGAAAAACTGTTTTTT. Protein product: CASSDMVGGSINEKLFF.

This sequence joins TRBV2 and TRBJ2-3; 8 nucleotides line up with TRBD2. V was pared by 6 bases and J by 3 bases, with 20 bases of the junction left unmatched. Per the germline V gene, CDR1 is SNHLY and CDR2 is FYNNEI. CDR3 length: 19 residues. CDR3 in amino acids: CASSPRGSGLAGGTDTQYF. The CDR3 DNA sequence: TGTGCCAGCAGCCCCCGGGGGAGTGGGCTAGCGGGTGGTACAGATACGCAGTATTTT.

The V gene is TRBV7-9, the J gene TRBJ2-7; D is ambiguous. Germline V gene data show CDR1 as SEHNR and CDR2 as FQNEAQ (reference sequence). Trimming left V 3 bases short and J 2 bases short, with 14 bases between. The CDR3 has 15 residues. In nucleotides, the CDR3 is TGTGCCAGCAGCTTGCGCTCCGAGCCGACCTACGAGCAGTACTTC. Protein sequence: CASSLRSEPTYEQYF. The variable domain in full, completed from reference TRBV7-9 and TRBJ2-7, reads DTGVSQNPRHKITKRGQNVTFRCDPISEHNRLYWYRQTLGQGPEFLTYFQNEAQLEKSRLLSDRFSAERPKGSFSTLEIQRTEQGDSAMYLCASSLRSEPTYEQYFGPGTRLTVT.

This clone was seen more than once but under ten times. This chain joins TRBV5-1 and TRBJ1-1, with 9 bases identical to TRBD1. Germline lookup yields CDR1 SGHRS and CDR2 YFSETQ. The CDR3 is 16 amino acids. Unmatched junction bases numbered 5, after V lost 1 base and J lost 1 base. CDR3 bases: TGCGCCAGCAGCTTGAAACAGGGGGCGTCGAACACTGAAGCTTTCTTT. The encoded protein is CASSLKQGASNTEAFF.

CDR3: CARSHTSGRASGELFF. CDR3 DNA sequence: TGTGCCAGAAGCCATACTAGCGGGAGGGCCAGCGGGGAGCTGTTTTTT. The chain carries TRBV5-3 and TRBJ2-2; 13 positions agree with TRBD2. TRBV5-3 falls under the ORF class, with uncertain function. Trimming cost V 4 bases and J 7 bases; bases outside gene matches: 7. This CDR3 comprises 16 residues.

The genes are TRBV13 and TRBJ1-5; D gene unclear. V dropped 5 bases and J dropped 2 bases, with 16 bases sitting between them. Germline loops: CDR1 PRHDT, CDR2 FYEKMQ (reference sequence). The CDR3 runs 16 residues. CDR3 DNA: TGTGCCAGCAGCCTCGGGCCCCCTCCCGGCAATCAGCCCCAGCATTTT. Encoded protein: CASSLGPPPGNQPQHF.

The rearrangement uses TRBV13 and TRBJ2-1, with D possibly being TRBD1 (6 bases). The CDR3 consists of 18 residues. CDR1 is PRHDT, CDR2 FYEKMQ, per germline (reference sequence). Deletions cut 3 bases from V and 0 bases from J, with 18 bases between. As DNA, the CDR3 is TGTGCCAGCAGCTTCCGTAAGGGACAAGGGAACTCCTACAATGAGCAGTTCTTC. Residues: CASSFRKGQGNSYNEQFF.

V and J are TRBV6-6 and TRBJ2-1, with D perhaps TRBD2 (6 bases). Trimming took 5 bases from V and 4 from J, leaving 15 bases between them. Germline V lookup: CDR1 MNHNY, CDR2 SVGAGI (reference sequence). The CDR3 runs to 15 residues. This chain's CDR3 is CASSGRDWAYNEQFF. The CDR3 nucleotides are TGTGCCAGCAGTGGGCGGGACTGGGCATACAATGAGCAGTTCTTC.

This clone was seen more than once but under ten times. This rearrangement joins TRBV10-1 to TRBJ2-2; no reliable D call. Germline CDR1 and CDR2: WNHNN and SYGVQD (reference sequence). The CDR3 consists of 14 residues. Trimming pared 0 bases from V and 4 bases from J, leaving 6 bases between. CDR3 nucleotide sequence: TGCGCCAGCAGTGAGTCAGGTGGCACCGGGGAGCTGTTTTTT. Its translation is CASSESGGTGELFF.

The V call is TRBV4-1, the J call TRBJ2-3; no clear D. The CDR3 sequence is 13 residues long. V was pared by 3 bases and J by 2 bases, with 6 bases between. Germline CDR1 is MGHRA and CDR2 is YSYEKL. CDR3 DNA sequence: TGCGCCAGCAGCCACCCCGACACAGATACGCAGTATTTT. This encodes CASSHPDTDTQYF.

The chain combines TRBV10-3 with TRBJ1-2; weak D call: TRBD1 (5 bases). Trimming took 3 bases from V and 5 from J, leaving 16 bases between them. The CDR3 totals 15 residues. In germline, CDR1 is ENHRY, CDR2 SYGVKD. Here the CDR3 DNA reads TGTGCCATCAGTGAATCAACAGGAGTTCTTTATGGCTACACCTTC. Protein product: CAISESTGVLYGYTF.

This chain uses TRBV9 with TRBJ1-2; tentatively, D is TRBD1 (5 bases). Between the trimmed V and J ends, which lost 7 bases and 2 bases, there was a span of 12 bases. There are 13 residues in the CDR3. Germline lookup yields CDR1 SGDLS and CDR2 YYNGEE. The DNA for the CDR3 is TGTGCCAGCCGGGGAGGGACCAACTATGGCTACACCTTC. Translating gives CASRGGTNYGYTF. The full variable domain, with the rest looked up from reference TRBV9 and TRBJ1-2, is DSGVTQTPKHLITATGQRVTLRCSPRSGDLSVYWYQQSLDQGLQFLIQYYNGEERAKGNILERFSAQQFPDLHSELNLSSLELGDSALYFCASRGGTNYGYTFGSGTRLTVV.

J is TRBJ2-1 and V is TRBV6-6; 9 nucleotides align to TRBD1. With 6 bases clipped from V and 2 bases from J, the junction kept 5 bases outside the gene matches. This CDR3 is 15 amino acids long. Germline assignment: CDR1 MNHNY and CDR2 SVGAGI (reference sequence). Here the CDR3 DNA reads TGTGCCAGCAGCCTCGACAGGGGGACCTACAATGAGCAGTTCTTC. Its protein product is CASSLDRGTYNEQFF.

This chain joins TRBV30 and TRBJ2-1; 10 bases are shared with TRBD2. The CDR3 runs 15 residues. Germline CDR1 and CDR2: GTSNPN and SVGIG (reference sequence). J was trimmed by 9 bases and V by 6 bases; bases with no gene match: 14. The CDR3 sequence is CACPGGAGGVGEQFF. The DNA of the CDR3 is TGTGCCTGCCCCGGGGGAGCGGGGGGGGTGGGTGAGCAGTTCTTC. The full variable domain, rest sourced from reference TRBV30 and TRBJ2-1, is SQTIHQWPATLVQPVGSPLSLECTVEGTSNPNLYWYRQAAGRGLQLLFYSVGIGQISSEVPQNLSASRPQDRQFILSSKKLLLSDSGFYLCACPGGAGGVGEQFFGPGTRLTVL.

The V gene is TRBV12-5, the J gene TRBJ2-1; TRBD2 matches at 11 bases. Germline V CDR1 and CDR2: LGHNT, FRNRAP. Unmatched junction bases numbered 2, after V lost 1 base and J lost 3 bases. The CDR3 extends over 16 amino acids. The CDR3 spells CASGLALAGGYNEQFF. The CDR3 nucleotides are TGTGCTAGTGGTTTGGCTCTAGCGGGGGGCTACAATGAGCAGTTCTTC.

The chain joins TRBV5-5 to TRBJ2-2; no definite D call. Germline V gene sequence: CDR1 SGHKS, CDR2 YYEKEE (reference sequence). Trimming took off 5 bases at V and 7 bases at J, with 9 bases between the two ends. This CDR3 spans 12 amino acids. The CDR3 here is CASRTLGGELFF. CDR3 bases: TGTGCCAGCAGGACTCTAGGCGGGGAGCTGTTTTTT.

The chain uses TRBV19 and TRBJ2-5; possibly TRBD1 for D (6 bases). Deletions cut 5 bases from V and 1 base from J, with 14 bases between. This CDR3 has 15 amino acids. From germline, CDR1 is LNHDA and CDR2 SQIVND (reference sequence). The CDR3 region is CASSPQGQRQETQYF. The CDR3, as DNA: TGTGCCAGTAGTCCCCAAGGACAGCGCCAAGAGACCCAGTACTTC.

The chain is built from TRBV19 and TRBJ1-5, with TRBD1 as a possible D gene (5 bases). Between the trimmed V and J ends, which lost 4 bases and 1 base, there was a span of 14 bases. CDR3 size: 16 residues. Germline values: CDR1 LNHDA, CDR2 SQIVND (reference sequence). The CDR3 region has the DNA TGTGCCAGTAGTAGACTAGGGGACCTGAGCAATCAGCCCCAGCATTTT. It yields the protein CASSRLGDLSNQPQHF.

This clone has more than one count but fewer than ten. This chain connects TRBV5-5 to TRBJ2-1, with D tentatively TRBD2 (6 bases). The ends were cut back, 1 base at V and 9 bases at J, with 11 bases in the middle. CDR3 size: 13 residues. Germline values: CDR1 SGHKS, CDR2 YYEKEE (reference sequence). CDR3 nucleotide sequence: TGTGCCAGCAGCTTGCTCGCCGGGAGTGAGCAGTTCTTC. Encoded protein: CASSLLAGSEQFF. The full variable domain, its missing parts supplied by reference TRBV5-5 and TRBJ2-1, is DAGVTQSPTHLIKTRGQQVTLRCSPISGHKSVSWYQQVLGQGPQFIFQYYEKEERGRGNFPDRFSARQFPNYSSELNVNALLLGDSALYLCASSLLAGSEQFFGPGTRLTVL.

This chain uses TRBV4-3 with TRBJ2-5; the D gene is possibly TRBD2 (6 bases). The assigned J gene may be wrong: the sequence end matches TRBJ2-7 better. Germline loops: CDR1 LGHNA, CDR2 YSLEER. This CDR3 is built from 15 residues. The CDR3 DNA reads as TGCGCCAGCAGCCAAGGGGTAGCGGAGTACTACGAGCAGTACTTC. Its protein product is CASSQGVAEYYEQYF.

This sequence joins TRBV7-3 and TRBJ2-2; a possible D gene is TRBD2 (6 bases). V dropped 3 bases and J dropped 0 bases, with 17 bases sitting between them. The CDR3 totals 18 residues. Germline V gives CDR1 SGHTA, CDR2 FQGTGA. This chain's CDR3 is CASSFPGDGTPNTGELFF. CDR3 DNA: TGTGCCAGCAGCTTTCCGGGGGACGGGACCCCGAACACCGGGGAGCTGTTTTTT.

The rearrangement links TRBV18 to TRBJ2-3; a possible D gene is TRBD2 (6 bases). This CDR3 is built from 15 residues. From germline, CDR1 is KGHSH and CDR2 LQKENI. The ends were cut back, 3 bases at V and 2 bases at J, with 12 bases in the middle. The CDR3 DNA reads TGTGCCAGCTCACCCCCGGGGGTTCCCACAGATACGCAGTATTTT. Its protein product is CASSPPGVPTDTQYF. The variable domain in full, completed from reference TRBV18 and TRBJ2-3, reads NAGVMQNPRHLVRRRGQEARLRCSPMKGHSHVYWYRQLPEEGLKFMVYLQKENIIDESGMPKERFSAEFPKEGPSILRIQQVVRGDSAAYFCASSPPGVPTDTQYFGPGTRLTVL.